Listed below are T cell receptor beta chains from one sample, sequenced in a study of identical twins. Via MiXCR, TCRdb re-called the 5' RACE reads, giving one row per CDR3 protein. The top ten hold about 0.3% of the sample, which has 1,800,000 or so distinct CDR3 sequences, more than 30% seen once. The sequenced material came from cord blood. These receptors all come from a newborn girl in good health. CDR3s include the opening cysteine and the closing phenylalanine or tryptophan. The D gene is left open where the match is weak. Clone size is given for some rows only: seen once, a few or many times, or a class if the clone is expanded.

V gene: TRBV27; J gene: TRBJ2-1; clone size: few; D gene: NA; CDR3 protein: CASSSQGGIGEQFF; CDR3 DNA: TGTGCCAGCAGTTCCCAGGGAGGTATAGGTGAGCAGTTCTTC
V gene: TRBV5-1; J gene: TRBJ2-3; clone size: NA; D gene: NA; CDR3 protein: CASSLGLSGIPSLTDTQYF; CDR3 DNA: TGCGCCAGCAGCTTGGGCCTTAGCGGTATCCCTTCACTCACAGATACGCAGTATTTT
V gene: TRBV3-1; J gene: TRBJ2-3; clone size: NA; D gene: TRBD1; CDR3 protein: CASSQRVRQGNTDTQYF; CDR3 DNA: TGTGCCAGCAGCCAGAGGGTTAGACAGGGAAACACAGATACGCAGTATTTT
V gene: TRBV20-1; J gene: TRBJ2-7; clone size: few; D gene: TRBD2; CDR3 protein: CSARGRDYGYEQYF; CDR3 DNA: TGCAGTGCCCGTGGCCGGGACTATGGGTACGAGCAGTACTTC
V gene: TRBV7-2; J gene: TRBJ2-7; clone size: NA; D gene: TRBD1; CDR3 protein: CASSPYSTGVEQYF; CDR3 DNA: TGTGCCAGCAGCCCATACTCGACAGGGGTCGAGCAGTACTTC
V gene: TRBV11-2; J gene: TRBJ2-5; clone size: once; D gene: TRBD1; CDR3 protein: CASSLQGASETQYF; CDR3 DNA: TGTGCCAGCAGCTTGCAGGGGGCATCGGAGACCCAGTACTTC
V gene: TRBV19; J gene: TRBJ1-1; clone size: NA; D gene: NA; CDR3 protein: CASSTQHGNTEAFF; CDR3 DNA: TGTGCCAGTAGTACCCAACACGGGAACACTGAAGCTTTCTTT
V gene: TRBV24-1; J gene: TRBJ2-3; clone size: NA; D gene: NA; CDR3 protein: CATSSGGPDTQYF; CDR3 DNA: TGTGCCACCAGTTCTGGGGGCCCAGATACGCAGTATTTT
V gene: TRBV19; J gene: TRBJ1-2; clone size: NA; D gene: NA; CDR3 protein: CASSTAAYGYTF; CDR3 DNA: TGTGCCAGTAGTACAGCGGCCTATGGCTACACCTTC
V gene: TRBV4-1; J gene: TRBJ2-3; clone size: few; D gene: TRBD2; CDR3 protein: CASSQTAGGPTDTQYF; CDR3 DNA: TGCGCCAGCAGCCAAACGGCGGGGGGGCCCACAGATACGCAGTATTTT
V gene: TRBV20-1; J gene: TRBJ2-1; clone size: NA; D gene: TRBD1; CDR3 protein: CSAGDRWNEQFF; CDR3 DNA: TGCAGTGCTGGGGACAGGTGGAATGAGCAGTTCTTC
V gene: TRBV7-2; J gene: TRBJ2-7; clone size: NA; D gene: TRBD2; CDR3 protein: CASSFSGVSGGPYEQYF; CDR3 DNA: TGTGCCAGCAGCTTCTCGGGGGTCAGCGGGGGACCTTACGAGCAGTACTTC
V gene: TRBV7-9; J gene: TRBJ2-1; clone size: NA; D gene: TRBD2; CDR3 protein: CASSLVIAGPYNEQFF; CDR3 DNA: TGTGCCAGCAGCTTAGTGATAGCGGGGCCCTACAATGAGCAGTTCTTC
V gene: TRBV27; J gene: TRBJ2-7; clone size: many; D gene: NA; CDR3 protein: CASSLSPGTYEQYF; CDR3 DNA: TGTGCCAGCAGTCTATCCCCGGGCACGTACGAGCAGTACTTC
V gene: TRBV29-1; J gene: TRBJ1-2; clone size: NA; D gene: NA; CDR3 protein: CSAHRGDRGYTF; CDR3 DNA: TGCAGCGCCCATCGAGGGGACCGAGGCTACACCTTC
V gene: TRBV5-1; J gene: TRBJ1-2; clone size: NA; D gene: TRBD1; CDR3 protein: CASSLDNRGTGGYTF; CDR3 DNA: TGCGCCAGCAGCTTGGATAACAGGGGGACTGGTGGCTACACCTTC
V gene: TRBV6-6; J gene: TRBJ1-6; clone size: NA; D gene: TRBD1; CDR3 protein: CASSSGDRVNSPLHF; CDR3 DNA: TGTGCCAGCAGTTCCGGGGACAGGGTTAATTCACCCCTCCACTTT